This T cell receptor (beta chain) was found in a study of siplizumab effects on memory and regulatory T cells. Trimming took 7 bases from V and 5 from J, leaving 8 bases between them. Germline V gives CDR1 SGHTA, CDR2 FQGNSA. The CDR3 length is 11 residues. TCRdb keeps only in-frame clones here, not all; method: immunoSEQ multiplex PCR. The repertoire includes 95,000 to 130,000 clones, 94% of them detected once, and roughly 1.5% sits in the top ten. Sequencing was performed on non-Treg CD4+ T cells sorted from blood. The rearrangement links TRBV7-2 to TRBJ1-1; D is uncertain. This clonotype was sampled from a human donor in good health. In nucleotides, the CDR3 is TGTGCCAGCACCAGATTAACTGAAGCTTTCTTT. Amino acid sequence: CASTRLTEAFF.